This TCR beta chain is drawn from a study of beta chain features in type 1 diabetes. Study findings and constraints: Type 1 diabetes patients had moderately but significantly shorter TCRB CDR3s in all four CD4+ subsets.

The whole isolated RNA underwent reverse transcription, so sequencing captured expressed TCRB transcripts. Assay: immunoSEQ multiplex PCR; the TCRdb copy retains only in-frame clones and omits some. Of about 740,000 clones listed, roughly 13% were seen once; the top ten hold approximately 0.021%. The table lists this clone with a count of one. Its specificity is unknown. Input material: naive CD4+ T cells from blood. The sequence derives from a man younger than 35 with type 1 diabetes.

CDR3 sequence: CASSPLDRGRQPQHF. For the CDR3, the DNA is TGTGCCAGCAGCCCCCTGGACAGGGGGCGGCAGCCCCAGCATTTT. V gene TRBV27 combines with J gene TRBJ1-5, with TRBD1 matching over 11 bases. Germline V gene lookup returns CDR1 MNHEY and CDR2 SMNVEV (reference sequence). CDR3 size: 15 residues. The ends lost 6 bases at V and 7 bases at J; junction bases unmatched: 8.